The clone carrying this TCR beta chain was counted between two and nine times. Its antigen is as yet unknown. The source of the sample is a study of cytomegalovirus exposure and HLA in healthy donors. This CDR3 comprises 14 residues. Per germline, CDR1 MGHRA and CDR2 YSYEKL. V gave up 4 bases and J gave up 8 bases, with 14 bases separating them. Study results and limitations: An Asian-associated ancestry cluster reportedly showed fewer N-insertions than the approximately 630-donor mean in a later analysis.

PCR used 60 Vbeta primers and 13 Jbeta primers. Clones were read by immunoSEQ multiplex PCR, and TCRdb kept only the in-frame ones, dropping some. Of about 190,000 clones in the sample, roughly 80% are singletons; the top ten hold 6.3%. Sequenced: PBMCs. The receptor comes from a man aged 35-49 years in good health and CMV-seropositive. The chain couples TRBV4-1 to TRBJ1-4, with D perhaps TRBD1 (5 bases). Written as DNA, the CDR3 is TGCGCCAGCAGCCCCATCAGGGTAGTGGAAAAACTGTTTTTT. Translation gives CASSPIRVVEKLFF.